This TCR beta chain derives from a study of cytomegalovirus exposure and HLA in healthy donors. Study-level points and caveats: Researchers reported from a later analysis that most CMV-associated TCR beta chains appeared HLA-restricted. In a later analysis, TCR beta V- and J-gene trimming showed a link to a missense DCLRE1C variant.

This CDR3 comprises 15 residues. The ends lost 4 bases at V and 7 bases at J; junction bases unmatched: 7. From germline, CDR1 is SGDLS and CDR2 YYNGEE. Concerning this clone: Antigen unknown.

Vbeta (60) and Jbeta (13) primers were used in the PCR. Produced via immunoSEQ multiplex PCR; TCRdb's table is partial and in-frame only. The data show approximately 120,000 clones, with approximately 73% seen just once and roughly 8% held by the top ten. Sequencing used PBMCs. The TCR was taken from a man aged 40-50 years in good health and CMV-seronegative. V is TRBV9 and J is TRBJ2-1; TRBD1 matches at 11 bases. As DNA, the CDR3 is TGTGCCAGCAGCCTTCGGACAGGGGGCATGAATGAGCAGTTCTTC. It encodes CASSLRTGGMNEQFF. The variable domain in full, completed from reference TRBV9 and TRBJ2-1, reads DSGVTQTPKHLITATGQRVTLRCSPRSGDLSVYWYQQSLDQGLQFLIQYYNGEERAKGNILERFSAQQFPDLHSELNLSSLELGDSALYFCASSLRTGGMNEQFFGPGTRLTVL.